This T cell receptor (beta chain) was documented in a study of glioma-infiltrating T cells after dendritic cell vaccination. Study context: Between about 2003 and 2013, patients got autologous tumor lysate-pulsed dendritic cell vaccines. Study-level findings and limits: Patients with more pretreatment TILs had longer time to progression and survival.

Described time point: after dendritic cell vaccination, including at tumor progression/relapse. No glioblastoma patient carried an isocitrate dehydrogenase mutation. Remarks on this clone: The antigen remains undetermined.

Here immunoSEQ multiplex PCR was the method, and the copy in TCRdb shows in-frame clones only, minus some. In the table there are roughly 50,000 clones, around 91% of which are singletons. This CDR3 region has 17 residues. Trimming removed 5 bases from V and 4 bases from J, with 20 bases in between. The germline V gene encodes CDR1 MDHEN and CDR2 SYDVKM. Specimen: blood, collected after dendritic cell vaccination. The receptor's source is a human donor with glioblastoma. The gene calls are TRBV28 and TRBJ1-4; weak D call: TRBD1 (6 bases). CDR3 region: CASSPPSPGQINEKLFF. As DNA, the CDR3 is TGTGCCAGCAGTCCGCCGTCTCCGGGACAAATTAATGAAAAACTGTTTTTT.